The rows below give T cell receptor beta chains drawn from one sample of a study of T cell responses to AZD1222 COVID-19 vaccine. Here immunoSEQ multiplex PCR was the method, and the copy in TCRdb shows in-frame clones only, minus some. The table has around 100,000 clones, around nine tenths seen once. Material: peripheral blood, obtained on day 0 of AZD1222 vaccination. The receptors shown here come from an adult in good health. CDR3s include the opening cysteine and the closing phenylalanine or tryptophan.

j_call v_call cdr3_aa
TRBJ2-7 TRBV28 CASSSGTVPYEQYF
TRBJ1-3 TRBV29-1 CSVTEQGAGNTIYF
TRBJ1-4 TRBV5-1 CASSSGQGNEKLFF
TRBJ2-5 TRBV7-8 CASRRGLAAKETQYF
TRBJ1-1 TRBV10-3 CAISDRQAGNTEAFF
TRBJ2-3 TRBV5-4 CASSTLSAGTSTDTQYF
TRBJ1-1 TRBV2 CASRAQGGTEAFF
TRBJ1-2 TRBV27 CASSLGRENYGYTF
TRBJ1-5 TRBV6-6 CASSHPSGSQYSNQPQHF
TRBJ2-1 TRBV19 CATHSYNEQFF
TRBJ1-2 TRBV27 CASSPGTLQGKGYTF
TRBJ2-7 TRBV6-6 CASSTRTGNYEQYF
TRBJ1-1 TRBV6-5 CASRTTRNTEAFF
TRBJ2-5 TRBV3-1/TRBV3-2 CASSQDFGSGETQYF
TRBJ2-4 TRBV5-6 CASSLGQSGSPKNIQYF
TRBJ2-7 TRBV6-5 CASSYSGGLGYEQYF
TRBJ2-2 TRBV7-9 CASSYRLAGGAGELFF
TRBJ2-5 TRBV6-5 CASRIGDTQETQYF
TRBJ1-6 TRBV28 CASGQGDSPLHF
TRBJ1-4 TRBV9 CASGGLGNEKLFF
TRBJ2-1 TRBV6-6 CASSYGGVYNEQFF
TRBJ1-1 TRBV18 CASSPPSNTEAFF
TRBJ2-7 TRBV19 CASALWGGTGNNEQYF
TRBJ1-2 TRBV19 CAVVQGGYGYTF